Listed below are T cell receptor beta chains from one sample, sequenced in a study of Ad26.COV2.S vaccination and SARS-CoV-2 variants. Sequencing was performed with immunoSEQ multiplex PCR; in TCRdb, only in-frame clones are kept and a portion is missing. The sample gives about 680,000 clones, more than 70% of which show up once; over 1.3% is in the top ten. The sample consisted of peripheral blood, taken in a trial of Ad26.COV2.S vaccine versus placebo. The receptors originated from a person aged 18-65 years who received the Ad26.COV2.S COVID-19 vaccine or a placebo. Each CDR3 is given with its conserved first and last residue. The D gene is left open where the match is weak. For some rows the clone size is stated as once, few or many, or as a class when expanded; others skip it.

TRBV7-9	TRBJ1-3	NA	TRBD1	TGTGCCAGCAGCAGACAGGGAACGATGGGAAACACCATATATTTT	CASSRQGTMGNTIYF
TRBV19	TRBJ2-3	once	TRBD2	TGTGCCAGTAGTATTCAGCGGGAGACCACAGATACGCAGTATTTT	CASSIQRETTDTQYF
TRBV6-5	TRBJ1-1	NA	NA	TGTGCCAGCAGTCTTCAGGTTGCAAACACTGAAGCTTTCTTT	CASSLQVANTEAFF
TRBV24-1	TRBJ1-3	NA	NA	TGTGCCACCAGTGACCCCCCTAAGGGGCCAGGAAACACCATATATTTT	CATSDPPKGPGNTIYF
TRBV12-3/TRBV12-4	TRBJ1-2	NA	NA	TGTGCCAGCAGCCGACAGATTAACTATGGCTACACCTTC	CASSRQINYGYTF
TRBV7-9	TRBJ1-2	once	TRBD1	TGTGCCAGCAGCCGTGGGACAGGGGCCGGCTATGGCTACACCTTC	CASSRGTGAGYGYTF
TRBV15	TRBJ2-3	NA	TRBD2	TGTGCCACCAGCACCGGGACTAGCGGGAGGACAGATACGCAGTATTTT	CATSTGTSGRTDTQYF
TRBV10-2	TRBJ2-1	NA	TRBD2	TGCACCAGCAGTGAGGGACTACAGTTCTTC	CTSSEGLQFF
TRBV15	TRBJ2-1	NA	NA	TGTGCCACCAGCAGAGACAGGGGATCATACAATGAGCAGTTCTTC	CATSRDRGSYNEQFF
TRBV5-1	TRBJ2-5	NA	NA	TGCGCCAGCAGCTTGACTAGCAGGGGGTTTGGGACCCAGTACTTC	CASSLTSRGFGTQYF
TRBV19	TRBJ2-2	NA	TRBD1	TGTGCCAGTAGTACAGAGAACAGGGGACCCGGGGAGCTGTTTTTT	CASSTENRGPGELFF
TRBV7-9	TRBJ2-5	NA	TRBD2	TGTGCCAGCAGCTTACGGGCTAGCGGGCGGAGTAGGGAGACCCAGTACTTC	CASSLRASGRSRETQYF
TRBV5-1	TRBJ2-7	NA	NA	TGCGCCAGCAGCCGGGGGACAGTATACGAGCAGTACTTC	CASSRGTVYEQYF
TRBV30	TRBJ1-4	NA	NA	TGTGCCTGGAGTGACGGCCCAGGGATGAAGACGGAAAAACTGTTTTTT	CAWSDGPGMKTEKLFF
TRBV6-5	TRBJ2-7	NA	TRBD2	TGTGCCAGCAGTCTAGCGGGAGTTGGAAACGAGCAGTACTTC	CASSLAGVGNEQYF
TRBV30	TRBJ2-2	NA	NA	TGTGCCATCGTTAGCGGAGCAAACACCGGGGAGCTGTTTTTT	CAIVSGANTGELFF
TRBV13	TRBJ2-7	NA	NA	TGTGCCAGCAGCTTCTACAGTTCCTACGAGCAGTACTTC	CASSFYSSYEQYF
TRBV12-3/TRBV12-4	TRBJ2-7	NA	NA	TGTGCCAGCAGTTCCCCAAACCCGGGCGAGCAGTACTTC	CASSSPNPGEQYF
TRBV20-1	TRBJ1-2	NA	NA	TGCAGTGCTAGTCCCCGGGGGAGGTACTATGGCTACACCTTC	CSASPRGRYYGYTF
TRBV5-4	TRBJ2-1	NA	TRBD2	TGTGCCAGCAGCCCGGGGACTAGCGGGAGGTGGAATGAGCAGTTCTTC	CASSPGTSGRWNEQFF
TRBV29-1	TRBJ2-3	NA	NA	TGCAGCGTTGATGATACGCAGTATTTT	CSVDDTQYF
TRBV27	TRBJ2-1	NA	TRBD1	TGTGCCACCCGCGGACAGGGCGACAATGAGCAGTTCTTC	CATRGQGDNEQFF
TRBV27	TRBJ1-2	NA	NA	TGTGCCAGCAGTTTAAAGGGGAGCGGCTACGGCTACACCTTC	CASSLKGSGYGYTF
TRBV5-6	TRBJ2-7	NA	TRBD2	TGTGCCAGCAGCGTGGGTCTAGCGGCCACCTACGAGCAGTACTTC	CASSVGLAATYEQYF
TRBV3-1/TRBV3-2	TRBJ1-5	NA	NA	TGTGCCAGCAGCCATGGGAGAATTAGCAATCAGCCCCAGCATTTT	CASSHGRISNQPQHF
TRBV7-9	TRBJ2-2	once	NA	TGTGCCAGCAGCTTAGGCCTCGGGGAGCTGTTTTTT	CASSLGLGELFF
TRBV27	TRBJ2-7	NA	TRBD2	TGTGCCAGCAGCACTGGACTAGCGGGAGCTAGTCTCTACGAGCAGTACTTC	CASSTGLAGASLYEQYF
TRBV5-1	TRBJ1-1	NA	NA	TGCGCCAGCAGCCCGGATGGTGGGAACACTGAAGCTTTCTTT	CASSPDGGNTEAFF
TRBV6-2/TRBV6-3	TRBJ2-2	NA	NA	TGTGCCAGCAGTAAGGGGTTCCGAAACACCGGGGAGCTGTTTTTT	CASSKGFRNTGELFF
TRBV23-1	TRBJ2-3	NA	NA	TGCGCCAGCAGTCAAAGGGACCTCACAGATACGCAGTATTTT	CASSQRDLTDTQYF
TRBV6-5	TRBJ1-1	NA	NA	TGTGCCAGCAGTTCTTGGCTTTCCACTGAAGCTTTCTTT	CASSSWLSTEAFF
TRBV9	TRBJ1-3	NA	NA	TGTGCCAGCAGCCCAGTGGACAGCAGGTCTGGAAACACCATATATTTT	CASSPVDSRSGNTIYF
TRBV7-9	TRBJ2-3	NA	NA	TGTGCCAGCAGCTTAGGGGGCTTAGATACGCAGTATTTT	CASSLGGLDTQYF
TRBV11-3	TRBJ2-2	NA	NA	TGTGCCAGCAGCTCCCGTTCTAAGCAGGGTGTTCGGTACACCGGGGAGCTGTTTTTT	CASSSRSKQGVRYTGELFF
TRBV7-3	TRBJ2-1	NA	NA	TGTGCCAGCAGCCCCCGGGGCTACAATGAGCAGTTCTTC	CASSPRGYNEQFF
TRBV5-1	TRBJ2-2	NA	NA	TGCGCCAGCAGCTTGAGTCGGGCCAGGGTCACCGGGGAGCTGTTTTTT	CASSLSRARVTGELFF
TRBV27	TRBJ2-7	NA	TRBD1	TGTGCCAGCAGCCCTGGGACAGAAGGAAGCGAGCAGTACTTC	CASSPGTEGSEQYF
TRBV10-3	TRBJ1-1	few	NA	TGTGCCATCAGTGAGTCTCAGTTATGGGATGAAGCTTTCTTT	CAISESQLWDEAFF
TRBV4-1	TRBJ2-1	NA	NA	TGCGCCAGCAGCCAAGATCAGGTGAATGAGCAGTTCTTC	CASSQDQVNEQFF
TRBV11-2	TRBJ2-5	NA	NA	TGTGCCAGCAGCTTAGTGTACCAAGAGACCCAGTACTTC	CASSLVYQETQYF
TRBV5-6	TRBJ2-7	NA	TRBD1	TGTGCCAGCAGCTTTTCCCCGGGACAGGGATCCTACGAGCAGTACTTC	CASSFSPGQGSYEQYF
TRBV5-5	TRBJ2-2	NA	NA	TGTGCCAGCAGCTTGGTAGTTTTGAACACCGGGGAGCTGTTTTTT	CASSLVVLNTGELFF